Shown below are 27 T cell receptor beta chains from a single sample sequenced in a study of T cells in tuberculosis. The protocol was immunoSEQ multiplex PCR, while the TCRdb copy is restricted to in-frame clones and leaves out a portion. Of roughly 28,000 clones in the sample, 90% were seen once. What was sequenced was PBMCs. These receptors all come from a donor under 30 with latent tuberculosis or without tuberculosis infection.

The V call is TRBV11-3, the J call TRBJ2-3; 9 positions match TRBD2. The germline gives CDR1 SGHNT, CDR2 YENEEA. The CDR3 extends over 17 amino acids. V lost 1 base to trimming and J lost 2 bases; unmatched junction nucleotides: 7. CDR3: CASSLGASSGATDTQYF. As DNA, the CDR3 is TGTGCCAGCAGCTTAGGGGCTTCTAGCGGGGCCACAGATACGCAGTATTTT.

This clone was seen just once. V gene TRBV11-2 combines with J gene TRBJ1-1; D is perhaps TRBD1 (6 bases). There are 16 residues in the CDR3. The V gene's germline CDR1 is SGHAT and CDR2 FQNNGV. V was cut by 7 bases and J by 4 bases, with 22 bases left in between. The CDR3 DNA reads as TGTGCCAGCACCCGGGGGGGCAGCACCTTGGTCACTGAAGCTTTCTTT. It is translated as CASTRGGSTLVTEAFF.

The rearrangement links TRBV19 to TRBJ1-3, with D possibly matching TRBD1 (6 bases). CDR3 size: 15 residues. V dropped 6 bases and J dropped 1 base, with 13 bases sitting between them. The germline CDR1 and CDR2 sequences are LNHDA and SQIVND (reference sequence). The CDR3 loop reads CASRTGSTSGNTIYF. CDR3 DNA sequence: TGTGCCAGTAGAACAGGGTCAACTTCTGGAAACACCATATATTTT.

The genes are TRBV5-1 and TRBJ1-1; D call uncertain. CDR1 and CDR2 from the germline V gene are SGHRS and YFSETQ. The CDR3 covers 16 residues. The V end lost 2 bases, the J end lost 4 bases, and 18 bases lay between the germline ends. The CDR3 region has the DNA TGCGCCAGCAGCTTCGTGCAGCAAGGTAGGAGCACTGAAGCTTTCTTT. It encodes CASSFVQQGRSTEAFF.

The DNA for the CDR3 is TGCGCCAGCAGCTTGGAGGGGCGGGAGACCCAGTACTTC. Translating gives CASSLEGRETQYF. The chain employs TRBV5-1 and TRBJ2-5; TRBD1 might be the D (5 bases). V was trimmed by 0 bases and J by 5 bases, leaving 8 bases between them. The CDR3 is 13 residues long. Per the germline V gene, CDR1 is SGHRS and CDR2 is YFSETQ.

Turning to this clone: This sample also contains other DNA sequences that code for the same CDR3. The rearrangement links TRBV6-5 to TRBJ1-6; D ambiguous. The CDR3 loop spans 15 amino acids. CDR1 is MNHEY and CDR2 is SVGAGI in the germline V gene. The V end was cut by 2 bases, the J end by 7 bases, with 12 bases between. The CDR3 loop reads CASSYGGSENSPLHF. The DNA of the CDR3 is TGTGCCAGCAGTTACGGAGGTAGCGAGAATTCACCCCTCCACTTT.

The gene calls are TRBV23-1 and TRBJ2-7; TRBD1 matches 7 bases. TRBV23-1 is given ORF status, its function remaining uncertain. Losses at the gene ends were 0 bases for V and 2 bases for J; bases not matched to a gene: 7. The CDR3 consists of 16 residues. In DNA form, the CDR3 reads TGCGCCAGCAGTCAATCTTGGGACAGATGCCCCTACGAGCAGTACTTC. Amino acid sequence: CASSQSWDRCPYEQYF.

The chain combines TRBV2 with TRBJ2-7, with D uncertain. CDR1 is SNHLY and CDR2 is FYNNEI in the germline V gene. Trimming stripped 8 bases from V and 0 bases from J, with 5 bases between. The CDR3 covers 11 residues. As DNA, the CDR3 is TGTGCCAGCCGTTCCTCCTACGAGCAGTACTTC. It encodes CASRSSYEQYF.

The J gene is TRBJ2-5, the V gene TRBV18, with D hard to call. The germline V and J ends were trimmed by 3 bases and 5 bases, with 16 bases remaining between them. The CDR3 consists of 15 residues. Germline-derived CDR1 and CDR2 are KGHSH and LQKENI. CDR3 in amino acids: CASSPTPPGRETQYF. The CDR3 DNA follows: TGTGCCAGCTCACCGACACCCCCAGGAAGGGAGACCCAGTACTTC. Looking up the rest from reference TRBV18 and TRBJ2-5 gives the full variable domain: NAGVMQNPRHLVRRRGQEARLRCSPMKGHSHVYWYRQLPEEGLKFMVYLQKENIIDESGMPKERFSAEFPKEGPSILRIQQVVRGDSAAYFCASSPTPPGRETQYFGPGTRLLVL.

This clone was counted only a few times. This chain connects TRBV25-1 to TRBJ2-7, with 9 bases matching TRBD2. CDR1 MGHDK and CDR2 SYGVNS come from the germline V gene. The CDR3 contains 15 residues. With 4 bases clipped from V and 5 bases from J, the junction kept 9 bases outside the gene matches. CDR3 nucleotide sequence: TGTGCCAGCAGTGGTTCCCTGGCGGGGGGGCACGAGCAGTACTTC. Its protein is CASSGSLAGGHEQYF.

This CDR3 is CASSPGQGSYEQYF. The CDR3 nucleotides are TGTGCCAGCTCACCTGGACAGGGGTCCTACGAGCAGTACTTC. This chain joins TRBV18 and TRBJ2-7; 9 bases are a match to TRBD1. The CDR3 length is 14 residues. Per the germline V gene, CDR1 is KGHSH and CDR2 is LQKENI. V shed 3 bases and J 1 base; nucleotides not matched to a gene: 1. The full variable domain, rest sourced from reference TRBV18 and TRBJ2-7, is NAGVMQNPRHLVRRRGQEARLRCSPMKGHSHVYWYRQLPEEGLKFMVYLQKENIIDESGMPKERFSAEFPKEGPSILRIQQVVRGDSAAYFCASSPGQGSYEQYFGPGTRLTVT.

The chain links TRBV6-5 to TRBJ1-2, with 10 bases matching TRBD1. The CDR3 covers 16 residues. Germline CDR1 is MNHEY and CDR2 is SVGAGI. J was trimmed by 6 bases and V by 6 bases; bases with no gene match: 13. In DNA, the CDR3 is TGTGCCAGCAGCTACGCACAAGACAGGGGGCTTAATGGCTACACCTTC. Translating it yields CASSYAQDRGLNGYTF.

The chain employs TRBV21-1 and TRBJ1-2; TRBD1 is taken as the D call from the table, unchecked against the DNA. TRBV21-1 is a pseudogene. This CDR3 has 14 residues. In DNA, the CDR3 is TGTGCCAGCAGCAAATGCGACACCCTGTATGGCTACACCTTC. Translating gives CASSKCDTLYGYTF.

The gene calls are TRBV5-1 and TRBJ2-7; D possibly corresponds to TRBD1 (8 bases). The CDR3 length is 15 residues. Deletions cut 0 bases from V and 6 bases from J, with 16 bases between. Germline V lookup: CDR1 SGHRS, CDR2 YFSETQ. CDR3 nucleotides: TGCGCCAGCAGCTTGGTGGGGGGGACAGGCTCCGAGCAGTACTTC. Protein sequence: CASSLVGGTGSEQYF.

V and J are TRBV28 and TRBJ2-5; D is uncertain. Germline lookup yields CDR1 MDHEN and CDR2 SYDVKM. V was shortened by 8 bases and J by 5 bases, with 12 bases between the two germline ends. CDR3 size: 12 residues. CDR3 coding DNA: TGTGCCAGCGGAGAGGCGTTCGAGACCCAGTACTTC. This encodes CASGEAFETQYF.

The gene calls are TRBV9 and TRBJ2-7; TRBD2 matches 11 bases. There are 15 residues in the CDR3. V gave up 0 bases and J gave up 6 bases; unmatched junction bases: 5. Per the germline V gene, CDR1 is SGDLS and CDR2 is YYNGEE. This CDR3 is CASSVGSGGATEQYF. Here the CDR3 DNA reads TGTGCCAGCAGCGTAGGTAGCGGGGGGGCTACCGAGCAGTACTTC.

This clone was seen once. The chain carries TRBV20-1 and TRBJ2-1, with D hard to call. This CDR3 has 11 residues. V was clipped by 5 bases and J by 10 bases, with 12 bases between them. Germline CDR1 reads DFQATT; CDR2 reads SNEGSKA (reference sequence). The DNA for the CDR3 is TGCAGTGCTTCCTCGGGTCGCGAGCAGTTCTTC. It specifies CSASSGREQFF.

The V gene is TRBV28, the J gene TRBJ1-3, with TRBD1 as a possible D gene (5 bases). Trimming took off 8 bases at V and 2 bases at J, with 13 bases between the two ends. This CDR3 is built from 14 residues. The germline V gene has CDR1 MDHEN and CDR2 SYDVKM. CDR3: CASRGAWAGNTIYF. CDR3 sequence (DNA): TGTGCCAGCCGCGGGGCGTGGGCTGGAAACACCATATATTTT.

The chain has TRBV5-6 and TRBJ2-1, with D possibly matching TRBD2 (5 bases). The CDR3 runs to 13 residues. Germline values: CDR1 SGHDT, CDR2 YYEEEE. Deletions cut 4 bases from V and 5 bases from J, with 10 bases between. The CDR3 loop is CASSRGSHNEQFF. The CDR3 DNA reads as TGTGCCAGCAGCCGAGGGTCTCACAATGAGCAGTTCTTC.

The chain uses TRBV10-3 and TRBJ2-1; the match to TRBD2 covers 10 bases. The CDR3 consists of 15 residues. V lost 6 bases and J lost 4; bases outside the gene matches: 6. The germline CDR1 and CDR2 sequences are ENHRY and SYGVKD. CDR3 nucleotides: TGTGCCATCAGGCCTCTAGCGGGGGAATACAATGAGCAGTTCTTC. This translates into CAIRPLAGEYNEQFF.

The CDR3 DNA reads as TGTGCCAGCACGTCAGATAGCAATCAGCCCCAGCATTTT. Translating it yields CASTSDSNQPQHF. The chain recombines TRBV6-1 with TRBJ1-5; D remains unclear. Germline CDR1 reads MNHNS; CDR2 reads SASEGT. The germline V and J ends were trimmed by 7 bases and 0 bases, with 7 bases remaining between them. This CDR3 spans 13 amino acids.

The chain joins TRBV5-1 to TRBJ2-7; the match to TRBD1 covers 8 bases. The CDR3 runs to 15 residues. Germline values: CDR1 SGHRS, CDR2 YFSETQ. The ends lost 3 bases at V and 5 bases at J; junction bases unmatched: 10. The CDR3 nucleotides read TGCGCCAGCAGCTCGATGACAGGGGTGAAGAACGAGCAGTACTTC. Translating it yields CASSSMTGVKNEQYF.

The CDR3 reads CASSYRGYNEQFF. In DNA, the CDR3 is TGTGCCAGCAGCTACAGGGGGTATAATGAGCAGTTCTTC. The chain combines TRBV7-6 with TRBJ2-1, with 8 bases aligning to TRBD1. This CDR3 has 13 amino acids. Germline values: CDR1 SGHVS, CDR2 FNYEAQ. Trimming at V came to 4 bases and at J to 7 bases, leaving 3 bases not matched to a gene.

The chain employs TRBV7-2 and TRBJ2-7; the D gene is possibly TRBD2 (7 bases). Germline V gene data show CDR1 as SGHTA and CDR2 as FQGNSA. With 2 bases removed from V and 7 bases from J, the gap between germline ends came to 15 bases. The CDR3 length is 14 residues. This chain's CDR3 is CASSLRGARGEQYF. The CDR3 DNA follows: TGTGCCAGCAGCTTACGGGGGGCGCGTGGGGAGCAGTACTTC.

The V call is TRBV28, the J call TRBJ2-7; 7 nucleotides align to TRBD2. V lost 6 bases and J lost 2; bases outside the gene matches: 10. The germline V gene encodes CDR1 MDHEN and CDR2 SYDVKM. The CDR3 consists of 15 residues. CDR3 nucleotides: TGTGCCAGCAGCCTCCCATGGGGGGGAACCTACGAGCAGTACTTC. It is translated as CASSLPWGGTYEQYF.

The chain links TRBV28 to TRBJ1-1; 7 bases match TRBD1. The CDR3 extends over 16 amino acids. Per the germline V gene, CDR1 is MDHEN and CDR2 is SYDVKM. The J segment lost 1 base and the V segment lost 11 bases, leaving 16 bases of the junction unmatched. The CDR3 DNA reads as TGTGCCGTCACAGGGGAATCTCCCTCAGGGAACACTGAAGCTTTCTTT. Its protein is CAVTGESPSGNTEAFF.

The chain combines TRBV6-1 with TRBJ2-2; TRBD1 aligns across 7 bases. The length of the CDR3 is 15 residues. J gave up 4 bases and V 8 bases, and 10 bases lay outside the gene matches. Germline lookup yields CDR1 MNHNS and CDR2 SASEGT. The CDR3 bases are TGTGCCAGCCGAAGCATGGGGGACAGCACCGGGGAGCTGTTTTTT. This sequence encodes CASRSMGDSTGELFF.